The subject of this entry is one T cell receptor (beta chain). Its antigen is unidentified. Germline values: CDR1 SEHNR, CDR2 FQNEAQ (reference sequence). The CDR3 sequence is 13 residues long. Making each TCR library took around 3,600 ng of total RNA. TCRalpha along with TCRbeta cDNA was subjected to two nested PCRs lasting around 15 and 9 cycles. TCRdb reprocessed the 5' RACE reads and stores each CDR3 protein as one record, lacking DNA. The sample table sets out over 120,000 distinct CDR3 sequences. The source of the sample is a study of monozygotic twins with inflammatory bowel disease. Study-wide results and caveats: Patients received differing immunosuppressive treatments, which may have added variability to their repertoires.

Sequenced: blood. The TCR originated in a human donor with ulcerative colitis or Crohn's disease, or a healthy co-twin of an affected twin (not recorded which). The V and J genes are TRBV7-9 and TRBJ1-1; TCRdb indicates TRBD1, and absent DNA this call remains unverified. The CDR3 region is CASSLGAANEAFF.